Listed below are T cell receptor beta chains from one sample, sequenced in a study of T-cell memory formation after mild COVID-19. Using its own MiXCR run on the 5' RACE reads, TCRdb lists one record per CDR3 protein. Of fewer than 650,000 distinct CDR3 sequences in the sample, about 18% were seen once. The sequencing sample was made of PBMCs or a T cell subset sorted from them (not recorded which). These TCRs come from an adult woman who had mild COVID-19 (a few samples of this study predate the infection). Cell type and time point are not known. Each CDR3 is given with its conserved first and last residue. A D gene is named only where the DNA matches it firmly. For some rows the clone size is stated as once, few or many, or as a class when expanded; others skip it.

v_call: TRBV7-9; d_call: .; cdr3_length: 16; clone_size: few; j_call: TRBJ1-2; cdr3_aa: CASSLSEGLSVYGYTF; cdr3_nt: TGTGCCAGCAGCTTATCGGAGGGCCTCAGTGTCTATGGCTACACCTTC
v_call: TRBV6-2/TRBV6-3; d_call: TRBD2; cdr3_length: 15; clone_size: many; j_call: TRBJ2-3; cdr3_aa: CASSYGAGGADTQYF; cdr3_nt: TGTGCCAGCAGTTACGGAGCGGGAGGGGCAGATACGCAGTATTTT
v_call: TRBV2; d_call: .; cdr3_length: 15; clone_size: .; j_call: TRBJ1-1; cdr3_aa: CASSGLEGMRTEAFF; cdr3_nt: TGTGCCAGCAGTGGATTGGAGGGGATGAGGACTGAAGCTTTCTTT
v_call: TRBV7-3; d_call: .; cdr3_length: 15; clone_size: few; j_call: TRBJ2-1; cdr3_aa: CASSLDAPAYNEQFF; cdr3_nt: TGTGCCAGCAGCCTGGACGCGCCTGCCTACAATGAGCAGTTCTTC
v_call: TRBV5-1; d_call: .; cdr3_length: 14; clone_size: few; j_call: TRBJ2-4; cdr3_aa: CASSLAGEKNIQYF; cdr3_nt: TGCGCCAGCAGCTTGGCCGGGGAGAAAAACATTCAGTACTTC
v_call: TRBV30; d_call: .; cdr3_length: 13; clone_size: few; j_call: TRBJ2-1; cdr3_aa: CAWTRTGVNEQFF; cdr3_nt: TGTGCCTGGACCCGTACCGGGGTCAATGAGCAGTTCTTC
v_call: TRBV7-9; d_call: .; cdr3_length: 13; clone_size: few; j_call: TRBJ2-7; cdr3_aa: CASSRTENYEQYF; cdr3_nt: TGTGCCAGCAGCAGGACAGAAAACTACGAGCAGTACTTC
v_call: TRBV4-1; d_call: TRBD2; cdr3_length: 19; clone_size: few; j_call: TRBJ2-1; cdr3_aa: CASSQDPSTSGGTNNEQFF; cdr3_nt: TGCGCCAGCAGCCAAGACCCCTCGACTAGCGGGGGAACTAACAATGAGCAGTTCTTC
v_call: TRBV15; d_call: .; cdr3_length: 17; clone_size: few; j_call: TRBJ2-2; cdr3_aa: CATSRGGGSGTAGELFF; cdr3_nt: TGTGCCACCAGCAGAGGCGGAGGTTCGGGGACCGCCGGGGAGCTGTTTTTT
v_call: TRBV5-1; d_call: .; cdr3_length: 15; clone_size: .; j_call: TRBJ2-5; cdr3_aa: CASSLGPGLQETQYF; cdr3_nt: TGCGCCAGCAGCTTGGGTCCCGGCCTCCAAGAGACCCAGTACTTC
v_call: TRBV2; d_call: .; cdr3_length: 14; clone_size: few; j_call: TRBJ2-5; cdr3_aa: CASRPQGSGETQYF; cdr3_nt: TGTGCCAGCAGGCCGCAGGGTTCGGGAGAGACCCAGTACTTC
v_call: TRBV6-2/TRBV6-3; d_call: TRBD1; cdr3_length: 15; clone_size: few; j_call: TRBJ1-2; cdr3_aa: CASSYPPQGAMGYTF; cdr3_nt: TGTGCCAGCAGTTATCCCCCACAGGGGGCGATGGGCTACACCTTC
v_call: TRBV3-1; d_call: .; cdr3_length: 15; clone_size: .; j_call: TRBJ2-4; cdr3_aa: CASSPSRLAKNIQYF; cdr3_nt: TGTGCCAGCAGCCCCTCACGTTTAGCCAAAAACATTCAGTACTTC
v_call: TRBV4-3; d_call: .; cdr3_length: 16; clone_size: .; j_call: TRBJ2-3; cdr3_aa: CASSQDDPGLTDTQYF; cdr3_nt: TGCGCCAGCAGCCAAGATGACCCAGGTTTAACAGATACGCAGTATTTT
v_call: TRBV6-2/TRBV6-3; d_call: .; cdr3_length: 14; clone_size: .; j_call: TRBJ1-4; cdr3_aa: CASSYGRFNEKLFF; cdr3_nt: TGTGCCAGCAGTTACGGCAGATTCAATGAAAAACTGTTTTTT
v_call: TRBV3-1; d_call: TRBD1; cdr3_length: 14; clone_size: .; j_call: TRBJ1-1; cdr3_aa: CASSPSQGITEAFF; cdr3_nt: TGTGCCAGCAGCCCTTCACAGGGGATCACTGAAGCTTTCTTT